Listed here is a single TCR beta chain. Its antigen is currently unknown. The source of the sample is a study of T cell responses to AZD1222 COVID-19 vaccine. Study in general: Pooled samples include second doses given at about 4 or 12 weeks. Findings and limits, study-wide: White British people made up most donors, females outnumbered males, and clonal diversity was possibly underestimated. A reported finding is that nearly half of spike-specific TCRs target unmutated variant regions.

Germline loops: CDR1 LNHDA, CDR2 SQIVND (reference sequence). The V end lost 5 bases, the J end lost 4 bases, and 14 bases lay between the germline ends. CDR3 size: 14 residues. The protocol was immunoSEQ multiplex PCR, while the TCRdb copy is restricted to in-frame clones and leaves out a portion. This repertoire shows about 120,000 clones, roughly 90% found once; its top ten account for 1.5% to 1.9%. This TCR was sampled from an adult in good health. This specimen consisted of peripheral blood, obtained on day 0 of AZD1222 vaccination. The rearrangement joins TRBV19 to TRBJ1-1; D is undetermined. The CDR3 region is CASSYPGLFTEAFF. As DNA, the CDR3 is TGTGCCAGTAGTTATCCCGGCCTATTCACTGAAGCTTTCTTT.